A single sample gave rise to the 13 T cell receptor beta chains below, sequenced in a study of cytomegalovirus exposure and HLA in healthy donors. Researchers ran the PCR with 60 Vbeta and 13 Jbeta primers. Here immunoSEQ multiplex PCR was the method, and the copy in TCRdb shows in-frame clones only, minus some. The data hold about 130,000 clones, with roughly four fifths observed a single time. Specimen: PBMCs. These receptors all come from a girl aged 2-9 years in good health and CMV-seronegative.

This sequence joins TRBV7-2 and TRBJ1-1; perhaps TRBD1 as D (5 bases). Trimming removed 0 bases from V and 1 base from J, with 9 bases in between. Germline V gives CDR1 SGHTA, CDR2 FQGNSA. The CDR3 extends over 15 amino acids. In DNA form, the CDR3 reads TGTGCCAGCAGCTTAGCGGGTCAGGGGAACACTGAAGCTTTCTTT. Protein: CASSLAGQGNTEAFF.

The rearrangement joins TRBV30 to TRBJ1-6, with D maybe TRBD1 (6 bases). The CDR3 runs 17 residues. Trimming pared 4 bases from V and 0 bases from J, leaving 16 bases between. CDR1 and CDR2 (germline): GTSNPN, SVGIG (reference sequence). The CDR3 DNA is TGTGCCTGGAATAAATACAGGGAGAGCTCCTATAATTCACCCCTCCACTTT. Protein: CAWNKYRESSYNSPLHF.

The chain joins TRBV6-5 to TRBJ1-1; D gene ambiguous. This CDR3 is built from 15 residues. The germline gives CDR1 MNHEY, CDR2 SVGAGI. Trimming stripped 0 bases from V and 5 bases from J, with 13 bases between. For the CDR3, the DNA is TGTGCCAGCAGTTACTCTGGGAGGGATCGGACTGAAGCTTTCTTT. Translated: CASSYSGRDRTEAFF.

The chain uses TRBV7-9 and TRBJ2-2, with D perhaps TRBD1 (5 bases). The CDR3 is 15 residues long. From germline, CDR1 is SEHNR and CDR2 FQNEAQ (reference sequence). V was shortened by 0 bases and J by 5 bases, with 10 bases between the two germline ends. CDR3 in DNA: TGTGCCAGCAGCTTAGCTCAGGGTGGGACCGGGGAGCTGTTTTTT. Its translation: CASSLAQGGTGELFF.

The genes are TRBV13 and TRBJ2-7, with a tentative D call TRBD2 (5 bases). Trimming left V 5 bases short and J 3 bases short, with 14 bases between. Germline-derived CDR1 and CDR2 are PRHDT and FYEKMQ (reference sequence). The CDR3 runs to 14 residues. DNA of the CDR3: TGTGCCAGCAGCCCCGGCGGGCAGTTCTACGAGCAGTACTTC. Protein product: CASSPGGQFYEQYF.

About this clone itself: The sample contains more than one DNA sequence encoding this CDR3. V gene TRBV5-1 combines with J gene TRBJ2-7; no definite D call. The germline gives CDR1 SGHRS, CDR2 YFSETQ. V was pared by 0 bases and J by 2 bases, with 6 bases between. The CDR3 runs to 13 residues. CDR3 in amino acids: CASSLGTTYEQYF. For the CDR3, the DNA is TGCGCCAGCAGCTTGGGAACTACCTACGAGCAGTACTTC.

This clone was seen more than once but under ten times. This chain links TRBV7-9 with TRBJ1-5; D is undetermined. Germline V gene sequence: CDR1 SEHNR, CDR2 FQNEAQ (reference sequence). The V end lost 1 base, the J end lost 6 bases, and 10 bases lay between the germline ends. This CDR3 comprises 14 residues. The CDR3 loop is CASSLGAVSQPQHF. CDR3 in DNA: TGTGCCAGCAGCTTAGGGGCAGTCAGTCAGCCCCAGCATTTT.

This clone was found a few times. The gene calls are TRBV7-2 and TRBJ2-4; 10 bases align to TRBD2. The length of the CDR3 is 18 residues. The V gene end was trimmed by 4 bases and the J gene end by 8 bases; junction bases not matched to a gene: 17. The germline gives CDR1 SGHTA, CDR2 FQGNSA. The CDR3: CASSSTESSGGWGYIQYF. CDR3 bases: TGTGCCAGCAGCTCGACCGAATCTAGCGGGGGTTGGGGATACATTCAGTACTTC.

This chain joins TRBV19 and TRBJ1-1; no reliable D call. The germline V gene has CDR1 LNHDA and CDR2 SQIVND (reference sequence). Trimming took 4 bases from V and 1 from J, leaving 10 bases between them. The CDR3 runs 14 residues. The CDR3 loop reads CASSTNPKNTEAFF. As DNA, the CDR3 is TGTGCCAGTAGTACAAATCCAAAGAACACTGAAGCTTTCTTT.

CDR3 in amino acids: CASSDSVNTEAFF. CDR3 coding DNA: TGTGCCAGCAGTGACAGCGTGAACACTGAAGCTTTCTTT. V gene TRBV7-9 combines with J gene TRBJ1-1, with TRBD1 as a possible D gene (5 bases). Germline V gene lookup returns CDR1 SEHNR and CDR2 FQNEAQ (reference sequence). V was shortened by 6 bases and J by 0 bases, with 8 bases between the two germline ends. CDR3 size: 13 residues.

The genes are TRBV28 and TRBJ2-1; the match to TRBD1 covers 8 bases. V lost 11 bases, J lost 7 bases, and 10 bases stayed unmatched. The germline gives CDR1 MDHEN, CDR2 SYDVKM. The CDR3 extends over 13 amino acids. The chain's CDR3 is CAFQGAGSNEQFF. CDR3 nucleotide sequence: TGTGCCTTCCAGGGGGCTGGAAGTAATGAGCAGTTCTTC.

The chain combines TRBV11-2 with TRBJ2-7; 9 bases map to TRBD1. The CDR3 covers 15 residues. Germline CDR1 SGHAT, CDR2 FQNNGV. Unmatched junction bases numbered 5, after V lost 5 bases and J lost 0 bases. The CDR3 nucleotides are TGTGCCAGCAGCACCTACAGGGGGCCCTCCTACGAGCAGTACTTC. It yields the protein CASSTYRGPSYEQYF.

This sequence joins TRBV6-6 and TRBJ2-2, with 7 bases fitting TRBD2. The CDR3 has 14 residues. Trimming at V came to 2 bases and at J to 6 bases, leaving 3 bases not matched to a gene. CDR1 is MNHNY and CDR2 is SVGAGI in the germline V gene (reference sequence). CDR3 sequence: CASSYAGEAGELFF. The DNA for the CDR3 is TGTGCCAGCAGTTACGCGGGAGAGGCCGGGGAGCTGTTTTTT.